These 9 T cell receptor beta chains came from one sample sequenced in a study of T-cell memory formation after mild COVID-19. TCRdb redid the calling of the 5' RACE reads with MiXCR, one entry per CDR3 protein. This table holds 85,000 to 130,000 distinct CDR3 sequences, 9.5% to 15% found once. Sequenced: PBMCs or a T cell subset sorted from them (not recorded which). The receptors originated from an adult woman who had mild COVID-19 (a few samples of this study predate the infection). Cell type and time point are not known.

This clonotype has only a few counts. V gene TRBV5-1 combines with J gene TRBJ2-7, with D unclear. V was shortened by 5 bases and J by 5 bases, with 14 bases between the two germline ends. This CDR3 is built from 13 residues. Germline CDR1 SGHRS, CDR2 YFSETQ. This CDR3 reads CASSSLVENEQYF. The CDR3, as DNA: TGCGCCAGCAGTTCACTGGTTGAAAACGAGCAGTACTTC.

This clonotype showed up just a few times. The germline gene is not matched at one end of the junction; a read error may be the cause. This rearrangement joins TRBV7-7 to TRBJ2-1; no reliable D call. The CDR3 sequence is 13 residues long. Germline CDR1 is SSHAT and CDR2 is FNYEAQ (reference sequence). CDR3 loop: CASSLAPPDEQFF. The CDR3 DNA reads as TGTGCTAGCAGCTTAGCCCCGCCCGATGAGCAGTTCTTC.

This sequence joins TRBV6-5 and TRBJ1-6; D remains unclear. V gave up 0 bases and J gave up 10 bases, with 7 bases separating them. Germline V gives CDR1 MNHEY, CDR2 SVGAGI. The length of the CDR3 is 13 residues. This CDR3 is CASSYSEESPLHF. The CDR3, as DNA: TGTGCCAGCAGTTACTCGGAAGAGTCACCCCTCCACTTT.

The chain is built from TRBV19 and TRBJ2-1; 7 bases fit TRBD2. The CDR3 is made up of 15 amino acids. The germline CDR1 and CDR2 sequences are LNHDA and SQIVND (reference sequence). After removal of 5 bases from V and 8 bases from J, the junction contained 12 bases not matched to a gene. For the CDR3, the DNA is TGTGCCAGTAGTTCCCAGCGGGGCAGCTGGGATGAGCAGTTCTTC. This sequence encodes CASSSQRGSWDEQFF.

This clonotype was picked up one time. In DNA form, the CDR3 reads TGTGCCAGCAGTTTAGAGAGTGGCACTGAAGCTTTCTTT. Translating it yields CASSLESGTEAFF. The chain employs TRBV12-3 or TRBV12-4 and TRBJ1-1; no definite D call. V was cut by 1 base and J by 4 bases, with 7 bases left in between. The CDR3 length is 13 residues.

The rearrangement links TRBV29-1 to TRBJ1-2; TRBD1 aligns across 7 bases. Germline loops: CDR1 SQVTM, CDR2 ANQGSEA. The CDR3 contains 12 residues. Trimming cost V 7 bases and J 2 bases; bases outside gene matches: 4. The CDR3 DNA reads TGCAGCGCCCTGGGACAGAACTATGGCTACACCTTC. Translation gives CSALGQNYGYTF.

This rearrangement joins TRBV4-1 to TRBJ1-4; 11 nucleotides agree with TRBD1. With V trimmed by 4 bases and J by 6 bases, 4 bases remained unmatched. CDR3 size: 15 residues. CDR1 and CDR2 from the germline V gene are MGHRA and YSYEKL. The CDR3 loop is CASSLQDRGHEKLFF. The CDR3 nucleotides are TGCGCCAGCAGCCTTCAGGACAGGGGGCATGAAAAACTGTTTTTT.

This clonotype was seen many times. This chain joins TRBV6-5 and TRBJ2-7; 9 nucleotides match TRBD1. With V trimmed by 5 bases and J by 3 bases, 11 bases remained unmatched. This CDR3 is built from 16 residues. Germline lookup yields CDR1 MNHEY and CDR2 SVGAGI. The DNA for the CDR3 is TGTGCCAGCAGTCCAGGGTCGGACAGGGGTCACTACGAGCAGTACTTC. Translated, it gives CASSPGSDRGHYEQYF.

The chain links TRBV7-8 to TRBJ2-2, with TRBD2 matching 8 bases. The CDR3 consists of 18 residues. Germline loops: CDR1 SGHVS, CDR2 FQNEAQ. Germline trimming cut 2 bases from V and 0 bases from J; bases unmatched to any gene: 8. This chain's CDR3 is CASSLSRGVPPNTGELFF. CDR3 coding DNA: TGTGCCAGCAGCTTATCGCGGGGGGTTCCTCCGAACACCGGGGAGCTGTTTTTT.